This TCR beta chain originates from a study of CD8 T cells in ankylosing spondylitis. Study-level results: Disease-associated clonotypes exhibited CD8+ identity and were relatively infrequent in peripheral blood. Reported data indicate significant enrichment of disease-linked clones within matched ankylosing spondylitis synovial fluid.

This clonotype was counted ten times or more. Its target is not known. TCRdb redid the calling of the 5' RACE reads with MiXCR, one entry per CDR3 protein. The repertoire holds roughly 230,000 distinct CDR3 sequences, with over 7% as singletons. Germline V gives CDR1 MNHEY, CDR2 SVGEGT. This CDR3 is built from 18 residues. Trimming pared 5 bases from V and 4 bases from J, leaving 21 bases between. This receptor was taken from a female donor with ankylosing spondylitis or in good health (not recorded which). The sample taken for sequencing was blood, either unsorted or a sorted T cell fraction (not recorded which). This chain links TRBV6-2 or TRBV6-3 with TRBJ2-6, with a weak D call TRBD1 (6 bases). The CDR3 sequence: CASSQHTDRISGANVLTF. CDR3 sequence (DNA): TGTGCCAGCAGTCAACACACCGACAGGATTTCCGGGGCCAACGTCCTGACTTTC.